A single sample is the source of the 22 T cell receptor beta chains below, sequenced in a study of shared clonotypes between healthy human individuals. Some clones are missing from TCRdb's copy, which holds only in-frame ones; the method was immunoSEQ multiplex PCR. Here the sample spans about half a million clones, over 75% being singletons. Sequenced input: PBMCs. These receptors came from a woman between 35 and 50 years old in good health. Some clones in this sample may be carry-over from other donors' samples.

This chain joins TRBV1 and TRBJ2-4; no check of the table's D call, TRBD2, against the DNA was made. TRBV1 is tagged as a pseudogene. The CDR3 runs to 16 residues. This CDR3 reads CTSKTSGLAVKNIQYF. In DNA form, the CDR3 reads TGCACCAGCAAAACATCGGGACTAGCGGTTAAAAACATTCAGTACTTC.

This clone was picked up a small number of times. The chain employs TRBV4-2 and TRBJ1-2, with TRBD1 matching over 7 bases. Trimming at V came to 0 bases and at J to 0 bases, leaving 4 bases not matched to a gene. Germline V gene sequence: CDR1 LGHNA, CDR2 YNFKEQ. There are 16 residues in the CDR3. CDR3 in amino acids: CASSQDPTGANYGYTF. The DNA for the CDR3 is TGTGCCAGCAGCCAAGATCCTACAGGGGCTAACTATGGCTACACCTTC.

The V call is TRBV5-1, the J call TRBJ2-5, with TRBD2 as a possible D gene (5 bases). The closer fit of TRBJ2-7 to the DNA end suggests the J call may be wrong. CDR1 and CDR2 from the germline V gene are SGHRS and YFSETQ. The CDR3 runs to 13 residues. CDR3 DNA sequence: TGCGCCAGCGGGCCGGAGAGGGCTTACGAGCAGTACTTC. It translates to CASGPERAYEQYF.

As regards this clone: A read error may explain this, as a much larger clone is one base away. CDR3: CVSSDVGASGANVLTF. DNA of the CDR3: TGTGTCAGCAGTGACGTGGGGGCCTCTGGGGCCAACGTCCTGACTTTC. The chain carries TRBV6-4 and TRBJ2-6, with a possible D match to TRBD1 (6 bases). This CDR3 is 16 amino acids long. Germline V gene lookup returns CDR1 MRHNA and CDR2 SNTAGT.

V and J are TRBV27 and TRBJ1-3; D is unclear. There are 12 residues in the CDR3. The V end lost 6 bases, the J end lost 0 bases, and 3 bases lay between the germline ends. Germline V gene data show CDR1 as MNHEY and CDR2 as SMNVEV (reference sequence). The CDR3, as DNA: TGTGCCAGCAGCGGCTCTGGAAACACCATATATTTT. Translation: CASSGSGNTIYF.

This chain joins TRBV2 and TRBJ2-5, with unresolved D. Germline assignment: CDR1 SNHLY and CDR2 FYNNEI. This CDR3 has 12 residues. Between the trimmed V and J ends, which lost 2 bases and 3 bases, there was a span of 4 bases. CDR3 sequence: CASSEQKETQYF. The CDR3 nucleotides are TGTGCCAGCAGTGAACAAAAAGAGACCCAGTACTTC.

The chain uses TRBV27 and TRBJ1-2, with 8 bases identical to TRBD1. The V segment lost 5 bases and the J segment 4 bases; nucleotides outside the gene matches: 9. The CDR3 totals 15 residues. Germline V gene data show CDR1 as MNHEY and CDR2 as SMNVEV (reference sequence). This chain's CDR3 is CASSPRRGLLYGYTF. The CDR3 nucleotides read TGTGCCAGCAGTCCCCGCAGGGGGCTGCTCTATGGCTACACCTTC.

Comment on this clone: This probably arose from a read error, given a far larger clone one base away. V and J are TRBV27 and TRBJ1-1; the D gene is possibly TRBD1 (6 bases). Germline V gene data show CDR1 as MNHEY and CDR2 as SMNVEV (reference sequence). The length of the CDR3 is 13 residues. Trimming stripped 1 base from V and 10 bases from J, with 13 bases between. CDR3 sequence reads: CASSLWGSRGAFF. The DNA of the CDR3 is TGTGCCAGCAGTTTATGGGGATCCAGGGGAGCTTTCTTT.

The V and J genes are TRBV5-4 and TRBJ2-3, with a weak D call TRBD1 (6 bases). Germline CDR1 and CDR2: SGHNT and YYREEE (reference sequence). V lost 2 bases, J lost 6 bases, and 16 bases lay in between. The CDR3 consists of 15 residues. DNA for the CDR3: TGTGCCAGCAGCTTTCGGGCAGGGGAAGGGGATACGCAGTATTTT. It yields the protein CASSFRAGEGDTQYF.

V gene TRBV6-5 combines with J gene TRBJ1-1; D may be TRBD1 (5 bases). The CDR3 sequence is 15 residues long. Germline assignment: CDR1 MNHEY and CDR2 SVGAGI. Between the trimmed V and J ends, which lost 0 bases and 4 bases, there was a span of 12 bases. The CDR3 region is CASSYSRSGSTEAFF. CDR3 in DNA: TGTGCCAGCAGTTACTCGAGGTCAGGGTCCACTGAAGCTTTCTTT.

This clone was detected once. V gene TRBV15 combines with J gene TRBJ2-4; the D gene is possibly TRBD2 (5 bases). Trimming stripped 3 bases from V and 9 bases from J, with 6 bases between. CDR1 and CDR2 from the germline V gene are LNHNV and YYDKDF (reference sequence). The CDR3 length is 11 residues. Here the CDR3 DNA reads TGTGCCACCAGCAGTGGACTCATTCAGTACTTC. As protein: CATSSGLIQYF.

This clone was recorded many times. The same CDR3 can be traced to other DNA sequences in this sample. The chain links TRBV30 to TRBJ2-7, with D maybe TRBD2 (5 bases). Trimming took 3 bases from V and 3 from J, leaving 6 bases between them. Per germline, CDR1 GTSNPN and CDR2 SVGIG (reference sequence). The CDR3 is 11 residues long. The CDR3 region has the DNA TGTGCCTGGAGCGAGGGCTACGAGCAGTACTTC. Amino acids: CAWSEGYEQYF.

Concerning this clone itself: With a far larger clone one base away, a read error is the likely cause. The chain employs TRBV29-1 and TRBJ2-7; 7 bases align to TRBD1. V shed 7 bases, J shed 5 bases, and the junction held 14 bases outside the gene matches. Germline CDR1 is SQVTM and CDR2 is ANQGSEA. The CDR3 runs 14 residues. The CDR3 loop reads CSALRGTVLDEQYF. The CDR3 coding sequence is TGCAGCGCCCTGAGGGGGACAGTCTTGGACGAGCAGTACTTC.

The gene calls are TRBV10-3 and TRBJ2-7; 10 bases match TRBD2. The V gene end was trimmed by 7 bases and the J gene end by 4 bases; junction bases not matched to a gene: 16. The CDR3 extends over 17 amino acids. CDR1 ENHRY and CDR2 SYGVKD come from the germline V gene. The CDR3 here is CAIKSGLVSGRTYEQYF. CDR3 coding DNA: TGTGCCATCAAGTCGGGCTTGGTTAGCGGGAGGACGTACGAGCAGTACTTC.

On this clone: A read error may explain this, as a much larger clone is one base away. The genes are TRBV9 and TRBJ2-3, with D possibly being TRBD2 (5 bases). The germline V gene has CDR1 SGDLS and CDR2 YYNGEE. The CDR3 is 13 residues long. CDR3 region: CASSVGWGDTRYF. CDR3 DNA: TGTGCCAGCAGCGTAGGCTGGGGAGATACGCGGTATTTT.

The genes are TRBV6-5 and TRBJ1-1; weak D call: TRBD1 (6 bases). Germline CDR1 is MNHEY and CDR2 is SVGAGI. V lost 7 bases and J 3 bases, leaving 18 bases between the germline ends. This CDR3 comprises 15 residues. The CDR3 protein is CASTAIDRSHTEAFF. The CDR3 DNA sequence: TGTGCCAGCACCGCAATTGACAGGAGCCACACTGAAGCTTTCTTT.

The chain has TRBV4-3 and TRBJ2-3; 9 bases align to TRBD2. Germline CDR1 is LGHNA and CDR2 is YSLEER. The CDR3 covers 16 residues. V lost 3 bases to trimming and J lost 2 bases; unmatched junction nucleotides: 6. The CDR3 nucleotides read TGCGCCAGCAGCCAGATGACTAGCGGCAACACAGATACGCAGTATTTT. Translating it yields CASSQMTSGNTDTQYF.

This clone was recorded at least ten times. This chain connects TRBV25-1 to TRBJ2-7; 12 bases match TRBD2. The CDR3 has 15 residues. CDR1 and CDR2 from the germline V gene are MGHDK and SYGVNS. After removal of 6 bases from V and 5 bases from J, the junction contained 8 bases not matched to a gene. CDR3 nucleotide sequence: TGTGCCAGCAGACCGTCTAGCGGGAGGGCCCACGAGCAGTACTTC. Translation: CASRPSSGRAHEQYF.

As for this clone: This sample includes further DNA sequences coding for the same CDR3. The chain recombines TRBV18 with TRBJ2-5; D gene unclear. V shed 2 bases and J shed 2 bases, with 3 bases lying between them. CDR3 length: 12 residues. Germline V gene lookup returns CDR1 KGHSH and CDR2 LQKENI. As DNA, the CDR3 is TGTGCCAGCTCACCAGTACAAGAGACCCAGTACTTC. Protein: CASSPVQETQYF.

V and J are TRBV6-5 and TRBJ2-5; D possibly corresponds to TRBD2 (5 bases). The CDR3 length is 14 residues. Germline assignment: CDR1 MNHEY and CDR2 SVGAGI. V gave up 5 bases and J gave up 6 bases, with 16 bases separating them. This chain's CDR3 is CASSAPSEGQTQYF. CDR3 coding DNA: TGTGCCAGCAGTGCCCCCAGCGAGGGTCAGACCCAGTACTTC.

J is TRBJ2-2 and V is TRBV5-1; 11 positions agree with TRBD1. Germline values: CDR1 SGHRS, CDR2 YFSETQ. The V and J ends lost 2 bases and 4 bases, in that order; junction bases with no gene match: 4. The CDR3 has 16 amino acids. This chain's CDR3 is CASSLGQGAGTGELFF. CDR3 coding DNA: TGCGCCAGCAGCTTAGGACAGGGGGCAGGCACCGGGGAGCTGTTTTTT.

In regard to this clone: The sample contains more than one DNA sequence encoding this CDR3. The genes are TRBV7-8 and TRBJ2-7, with 10 bases fitting TRBD2. J was trimmed by 1 base and V by 6 bases; bases with no gene match: 6. Germline loops: CDR1 SGHVS, CDR2 FQNEAQ. CDR3 length: 15 residues. The CDR3, as DNA: TGTGCCAGCAGTTGGACTAGCGGAGGGTCCTACGAGCAGTACTTC. This sequence encodes CASSWTSGGSYEQYF.